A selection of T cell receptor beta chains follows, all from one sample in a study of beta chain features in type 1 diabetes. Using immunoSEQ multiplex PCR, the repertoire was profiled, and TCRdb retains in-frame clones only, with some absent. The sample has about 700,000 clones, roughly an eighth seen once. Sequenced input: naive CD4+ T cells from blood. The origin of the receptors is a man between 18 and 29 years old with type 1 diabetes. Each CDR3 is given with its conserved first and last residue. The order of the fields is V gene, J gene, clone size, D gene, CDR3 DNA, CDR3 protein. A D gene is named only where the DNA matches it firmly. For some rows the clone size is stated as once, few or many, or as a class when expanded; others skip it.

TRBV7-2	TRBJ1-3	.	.	TGTGCCAGCAGCTTAACATGGAACACCATATATTTT	CASSLTWNTIYF
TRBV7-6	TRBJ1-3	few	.	TGTGCCAGCAGCACGCACGACGGGAGCTCTGGAAACACCATATATTTT	CASSTHDGSSGNTIYF
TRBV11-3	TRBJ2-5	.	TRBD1	TGTGCCAGCATCACAACAGGGGGCCCCGAAGAGACCCAGTACTTC	CASITTGGPEETQYF
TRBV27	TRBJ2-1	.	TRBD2	TGTGCCAGCAGTCGGGGACTAGCGGGGGGCCACAGCTTCAATGAGCAGTTCTTC	CASSRGLAGGHSFNEQFF
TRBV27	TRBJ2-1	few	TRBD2	TGTGCCAGCAGTTTATTAGCTAGCGGGGGGGCTGGGGAGCAGTTCTTC	CASSLLASGGAGEQFF
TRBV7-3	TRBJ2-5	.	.	TGTGCCAGCAGCACACGGACTGAAGAGACCCAGTACTTC	CASSTRTEETQYF
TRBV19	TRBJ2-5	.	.	TGTGCCAGTAGTATTTTCGATGAAGAGACCCAGTACTTC	CASSIFDEETQYF
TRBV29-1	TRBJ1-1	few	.	TGCAGCGTTGCTCGGGTTCTCCTGGACACTGAAGCTTTCTTT	CSVARVLLDTEAFF
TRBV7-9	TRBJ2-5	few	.	TGTGCCAGCACCCCCCCCGGATGGGAGACCCAGTACTTC	CASTPPGWETQYF
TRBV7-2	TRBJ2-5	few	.	TGTGCCAGCAGCTTAGGGGGAGCGGCACAGACCCAGTACTTC	CASSLGGAAQTQYF
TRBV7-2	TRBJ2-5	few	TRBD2	TGTGCCAGCAGCTTCTCACTAGCGGGGGGGGAGACCCAGTACTTC	CASSFSLAGGETQYF
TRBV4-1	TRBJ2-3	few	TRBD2	TGCGCCAGCAGCCAAGGACTAGCGGGGGCTACAGATACGCAGTATTTT	CASSQGLAGATDTQYF
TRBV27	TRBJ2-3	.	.	TGTGCCAGCAGTTCCCTATGGACAGATACGCAGTATTTT	CASSSLWTDTQYF
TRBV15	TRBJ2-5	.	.	TGTGCCACCAGCAGAGCCAGGAGGGAGACCCAGTACTTC	CATSRARRETQYF
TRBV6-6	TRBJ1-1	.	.	TGTGCCAGCAGTTACGAGGGGGCTGAAGCTTTCTTT	CASSYEGAEAFF
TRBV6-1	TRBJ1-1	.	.	TGTGCCAGCAGTGAACCTGGTAAGGGAGGGGCCGGGACTGAAGCTTTCTTT	CASSEPGKGGAGTEAFF
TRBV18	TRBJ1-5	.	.	TGTGCCAGCTCACCAGGTCAGGGGAAGGCCCAGCATTTT	CASSPGQGKAQHF
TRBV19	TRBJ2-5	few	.	TGTGCCAGTAGGGGAGCACTTACGGAGACCCAGTACTTC	CASRGALTETQYF
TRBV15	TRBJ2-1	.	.	TGTGCCACTTCAAGAGATCCCTCCTACAATGAGCAGTTCTTC	CATSRDPSYNEQFF
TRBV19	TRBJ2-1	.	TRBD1	TGTGCCAGTAGTATAGCGAAGACAGGGTTTATGGGAAGCTCCTACAATGAGCAGTTCTTC	CASSIAKTGFMGSSYNEQFF
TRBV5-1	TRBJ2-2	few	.	TGCGCCAGCAGCCCTGAAACGAACACCGGGGAGCTGTTTTTT	CASSPETNTGELFF
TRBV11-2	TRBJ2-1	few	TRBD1	TGTGCCAGCAGCTTAACGCCTGGACAGGGGGGCTACAATGAGCAGTTCTTC	CASSLTPGQGGYNEQFF